Listed here is a single TCR beta chain. Its antigen is unidentified. A much larger clonotype is one base distant, so this may be a read error. Quantitative molecular-barcoded 5'-RACE generated the TCR beta libraries. TCRdb independently ran MiXCR on the 5' RACE reads; one entry per CDR3 protein. The data hold around 210,000 distinct CDR3 sequences, with 8% to 10% observed a single time. V gave up 6 bases and J gave up 6 bases, with 24 bases separating them. CDR1 and CDR2 from the germline V gene are SGHNT and YYREEE (reference sequence). The length of the CDR3 is 17 residues. The sample comes from a study of CD8 T cells in ankylosing spondylitis. Notes on the study in general: Matched ankylosing spondylitis synovial fluid reportedly contained a significantly enriched population of disease-linked clones. Relatively scarce in peripheral blood, disease-linked clones were CD8+.

The source material was blood, either unsorted or a sorted T cell fraction (not recorded which). The chain joins TRBV5-4 to TRBJ2-2; D perhaps matches TRBD1 (6 bases). The clonotype comes from a female donor with ankylosing spondylitis or in good health (not recorded which). CDR3 DNA: TGTGCCAGCAACCCGTCCCCTGCCCACAGGGTCGCCGGGGAGCTGTTTTTT. As protein: CASNPSPAHRVAGELFF.